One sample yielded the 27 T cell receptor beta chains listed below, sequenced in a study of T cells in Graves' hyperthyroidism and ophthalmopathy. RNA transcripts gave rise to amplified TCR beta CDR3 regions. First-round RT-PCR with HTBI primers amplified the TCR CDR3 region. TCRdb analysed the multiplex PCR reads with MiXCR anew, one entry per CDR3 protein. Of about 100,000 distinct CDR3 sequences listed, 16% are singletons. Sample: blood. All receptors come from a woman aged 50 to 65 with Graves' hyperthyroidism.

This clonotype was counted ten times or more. CDR3 sequence (DNA): TGTGCCAGCAGTTACTCCGGACAGCTTTTCTCCTACGAGCAGTACGTC. Encoded protein: CASSYSGQLFSYEQYV. The chain employs TRBV6-5 and TRBJ2-7, with a tentative D call TRBD1 (6 bases). Trimming took 0 bases from V and 0 from J, leaving 12 bases between them. This CDR3 spans 16 amino acids. Germline loops: CDR1 MNHEY, CDR2 SVGAGI.

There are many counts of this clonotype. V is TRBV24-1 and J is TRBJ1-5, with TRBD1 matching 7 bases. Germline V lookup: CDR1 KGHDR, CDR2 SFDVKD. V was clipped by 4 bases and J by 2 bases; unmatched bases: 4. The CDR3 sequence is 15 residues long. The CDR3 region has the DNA TGTGCCACCAGTGACCACGGACAGGGCAATCAGCCCCAGCATTTT. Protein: CATSDHGQGNQPQHF.

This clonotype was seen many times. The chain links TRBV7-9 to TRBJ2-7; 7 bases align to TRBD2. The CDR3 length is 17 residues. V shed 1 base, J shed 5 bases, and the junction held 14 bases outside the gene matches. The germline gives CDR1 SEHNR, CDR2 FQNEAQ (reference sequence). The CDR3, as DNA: TGTGCCAGCAGCTTAGGCCCCCGCGGGGGTGCCGTCGACGAGCAGTACTTC. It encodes CASSLGPRGGAVDEQYF.

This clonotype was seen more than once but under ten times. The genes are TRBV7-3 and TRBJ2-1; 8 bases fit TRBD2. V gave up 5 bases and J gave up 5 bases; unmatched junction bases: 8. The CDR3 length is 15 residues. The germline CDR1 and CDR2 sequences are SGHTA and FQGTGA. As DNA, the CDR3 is TGTGCCAGCAGCCCCGACCGGACTAGCAACAATGAGCAGTTCTTC. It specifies CASSPDRTSNNEQFF.

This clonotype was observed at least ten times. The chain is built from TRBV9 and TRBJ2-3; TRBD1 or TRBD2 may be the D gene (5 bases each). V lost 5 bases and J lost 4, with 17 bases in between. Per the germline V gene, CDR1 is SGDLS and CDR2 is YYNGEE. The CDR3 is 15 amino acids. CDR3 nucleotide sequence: TGTGCCAGCAGTCTAGAGGGCCAGGGTCCAGATACGCAGTATTTT. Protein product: CASSLEGQGPDTQYF.

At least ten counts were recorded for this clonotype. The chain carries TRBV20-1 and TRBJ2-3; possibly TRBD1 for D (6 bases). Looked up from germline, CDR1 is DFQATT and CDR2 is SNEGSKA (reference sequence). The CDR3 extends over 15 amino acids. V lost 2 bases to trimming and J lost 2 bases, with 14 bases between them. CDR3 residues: CSARRTAADTDTQYF. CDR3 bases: TGCAGTGCTAGAAGGACAGCAGCCGACACAGATACGCAGTATTTT.

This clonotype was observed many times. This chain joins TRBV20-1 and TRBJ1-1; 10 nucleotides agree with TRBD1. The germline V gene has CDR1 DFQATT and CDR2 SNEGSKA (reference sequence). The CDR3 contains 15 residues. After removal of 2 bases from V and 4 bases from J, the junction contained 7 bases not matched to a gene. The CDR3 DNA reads TGCAGTGCTAGAAAAGGGGACAGGGGAGGCACTGAAGCTTTCTTT. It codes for CSARKGDRGGTEAFF.

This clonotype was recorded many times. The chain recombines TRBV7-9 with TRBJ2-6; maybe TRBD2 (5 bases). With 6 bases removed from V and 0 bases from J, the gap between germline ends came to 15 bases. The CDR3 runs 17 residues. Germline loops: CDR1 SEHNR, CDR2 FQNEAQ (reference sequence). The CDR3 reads CASRNGDPSSGANVLTF. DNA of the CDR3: TGTGCCAGCAGAAACGGGGATCCAAGCTCTGGGGCCAACGTCCTGACTTTC.

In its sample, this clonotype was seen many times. CDR3 DNA: TGTGCCACCAGTGACCCCGGACAGGCCAAGTACGATACGCAGTATTTT. It codes for CATSDPGQAKYDTQYF. This chain joins TRBV24-1 and TRBJ2-3; TRBD1 aligns across 7 bases. The CDR3 sequence is 16 residues long. Per the germline V gene, CDR1 is KGHDR and CDR2 is SFDVKD. Trimming took 4 bases from V and 6 from J; bases not matched to a gene: 12.

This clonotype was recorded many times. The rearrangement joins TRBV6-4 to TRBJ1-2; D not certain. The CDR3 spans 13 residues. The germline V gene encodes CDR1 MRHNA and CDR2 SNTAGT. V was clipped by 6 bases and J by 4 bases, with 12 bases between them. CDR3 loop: CASSERAGYGYTF. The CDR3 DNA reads TGTGCCAGCAGCGAGAGGGCGGGCTATGGCTACACCTTC.

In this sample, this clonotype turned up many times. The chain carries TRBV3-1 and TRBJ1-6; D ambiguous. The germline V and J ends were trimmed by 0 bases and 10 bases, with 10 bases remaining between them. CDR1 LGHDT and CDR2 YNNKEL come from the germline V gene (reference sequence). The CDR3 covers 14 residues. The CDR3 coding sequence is TGTGCCAGCAGCCAAGATTTTGGGCGATCACCCCTCCACTTT. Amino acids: CASSQDFGRSPLHF.

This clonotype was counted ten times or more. The CDR3 sequence is CSARVNPFGELFF. The DNA for the CDR3 is TGCAGTGCTAGGGTCAACCCCTTCGGGGAGCTGTTTTTT. The chain has TRBV20-1 and TRBJ2-2; D ambiguous. V lost 3 bases to trimming and J lost 7 bases, with 12 bases between them. Looked up from germline, CDR1 is DFQATT and CDR2 is SNEGSKA (reference sequence). The CDR3 length is 13 residues.

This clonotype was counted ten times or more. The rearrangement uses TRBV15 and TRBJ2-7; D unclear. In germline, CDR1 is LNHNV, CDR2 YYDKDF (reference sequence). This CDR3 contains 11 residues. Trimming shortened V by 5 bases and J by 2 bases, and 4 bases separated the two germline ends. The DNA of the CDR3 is TGTGCCACCAGCGGAGCCTACGAGCAGTACTTC. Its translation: CATSGAYEQYF.

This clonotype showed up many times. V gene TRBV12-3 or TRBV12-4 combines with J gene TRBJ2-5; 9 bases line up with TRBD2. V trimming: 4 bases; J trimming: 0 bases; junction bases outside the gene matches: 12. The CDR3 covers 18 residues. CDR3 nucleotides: TGTGCCAGCAGTTCCCCCCTTTACCAGCGGGAGGACCAAGAGACCCAGTACTTC. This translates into CASSSPLYQREDQETQYF.

The CDR3 DNA is TGCGCCAGCAGCTTGGCCTCGGGGGGGCCCAACATTCAGTACTTC. Residues: CASSLASGGPNIQYF. The chain combines TRBV5-1 with TRBJ2-4, with 8 bases identical to TRBD2. Per germline, CDR1 SGHRS and CDR2 YFSETQ. This CDR3 has 15 amino acids. V dropped 0 bases and J dropped 7; count of bases not matched to a gene: 6.

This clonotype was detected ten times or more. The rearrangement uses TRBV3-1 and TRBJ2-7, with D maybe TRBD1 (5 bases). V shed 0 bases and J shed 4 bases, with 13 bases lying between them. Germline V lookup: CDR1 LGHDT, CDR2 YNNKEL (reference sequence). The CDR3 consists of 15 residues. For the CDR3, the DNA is TGTGCCAGCAGCCAAGACATCCAGGGTTGGTACGAGCAGTACTTC. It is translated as CASSQDIQGWYEQYF.

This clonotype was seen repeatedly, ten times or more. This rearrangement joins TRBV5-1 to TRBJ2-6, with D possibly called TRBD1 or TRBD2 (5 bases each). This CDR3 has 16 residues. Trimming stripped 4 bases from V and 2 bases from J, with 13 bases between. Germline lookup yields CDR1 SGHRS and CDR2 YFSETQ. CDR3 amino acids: CASSPDGAAGANVLTF. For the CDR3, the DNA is TGCGCCAGCAGCCCGGACGGGGCGGCTGGGGCCAACGTCCTGACTTTC.

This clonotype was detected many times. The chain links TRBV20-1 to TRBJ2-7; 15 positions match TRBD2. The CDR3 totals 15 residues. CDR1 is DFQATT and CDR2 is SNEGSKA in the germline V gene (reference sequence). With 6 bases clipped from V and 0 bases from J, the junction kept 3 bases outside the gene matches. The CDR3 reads CSATGLAGGSYEQYV. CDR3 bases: TGCAGTGCAACGGGACTAGCGGGAGGCTCCTACGAGCAGTACGTC.

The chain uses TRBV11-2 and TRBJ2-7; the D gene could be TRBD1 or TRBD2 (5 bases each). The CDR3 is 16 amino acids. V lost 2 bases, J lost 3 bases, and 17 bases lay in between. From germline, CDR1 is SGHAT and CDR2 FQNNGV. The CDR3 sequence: CASSLHPGTGSYEQYF. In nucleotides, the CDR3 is TGTGCCAGCAGCTTACACCCCGGGACCGGCAGCTACGAGCAGTACTTC.

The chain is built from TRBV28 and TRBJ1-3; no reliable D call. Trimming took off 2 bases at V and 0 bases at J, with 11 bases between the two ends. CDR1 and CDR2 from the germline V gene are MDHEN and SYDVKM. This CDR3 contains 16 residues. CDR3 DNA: TGTGCCAGCAGTTTAGGTGGGCCGAGCTCTGGAAACACCATATATTTT. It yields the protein CASSLGGPSSGNTIYF.

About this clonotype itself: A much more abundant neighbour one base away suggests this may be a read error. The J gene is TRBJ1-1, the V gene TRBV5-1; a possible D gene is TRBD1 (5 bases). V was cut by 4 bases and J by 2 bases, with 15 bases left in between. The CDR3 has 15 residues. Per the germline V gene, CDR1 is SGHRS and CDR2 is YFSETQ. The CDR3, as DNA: TGCGCCAGCAGCCTCCGGGACTGGGGAAACACTGAAGCTTTCTTT. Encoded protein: CASSLRDWGNTEAFF. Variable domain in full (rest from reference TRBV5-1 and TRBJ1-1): KAGVTQTPRYLIKTRGQQVTLSCSPISGHRSVSWYQQTPGQGLQFLFEYFSETQRNKGNFPGRFSGRQFSNSRSEMNVSTLELGDSALYLCASSLRDWGNTEAFFGQGTRLTVV.

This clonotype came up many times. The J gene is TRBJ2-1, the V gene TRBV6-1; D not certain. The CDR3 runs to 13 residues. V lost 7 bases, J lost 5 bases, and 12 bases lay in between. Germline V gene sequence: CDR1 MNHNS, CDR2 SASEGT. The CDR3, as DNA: TGTGCCAGCAAGTGGGGTCCGCACAATGAGCAGTTCTTC. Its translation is CASKWGPHNEQFF.

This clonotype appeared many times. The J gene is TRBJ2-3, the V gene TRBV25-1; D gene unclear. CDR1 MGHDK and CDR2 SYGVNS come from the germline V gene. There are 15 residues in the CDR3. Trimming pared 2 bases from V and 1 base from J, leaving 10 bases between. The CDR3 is CASSESSPRTDTQYF. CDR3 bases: TGTGCCAGCAGTGAAAGTTCTCCTCGCACAGATACGCAGTATTTT. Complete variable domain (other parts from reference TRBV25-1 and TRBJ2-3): EADIYQTPRYLVIGTGKKITLECSQTMGHDKMYWYQQDPGMELHLIHYSYGVNSTEKGDLSSESTVSRIRTEHFPLTLESARPSHTSQYLCASSESSPRTDTQYFGPGTRLTVL.

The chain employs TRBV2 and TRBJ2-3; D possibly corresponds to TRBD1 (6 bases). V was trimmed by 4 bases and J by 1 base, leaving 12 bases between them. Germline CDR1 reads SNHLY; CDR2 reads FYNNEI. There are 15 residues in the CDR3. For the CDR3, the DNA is TGTGCCAGCAGTGCGTATGGGGGCGGCACAGATACGCAGTATTTT. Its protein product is CASSAYGGGTDTQYF.

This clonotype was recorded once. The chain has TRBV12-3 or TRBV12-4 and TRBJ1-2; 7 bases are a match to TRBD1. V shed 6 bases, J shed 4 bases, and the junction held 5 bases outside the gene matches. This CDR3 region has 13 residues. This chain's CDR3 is CASSQTGSYGYTF. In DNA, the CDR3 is TGTGCCAGCAGCCAGACAGGGTCCTATGGCTACACCTTC.

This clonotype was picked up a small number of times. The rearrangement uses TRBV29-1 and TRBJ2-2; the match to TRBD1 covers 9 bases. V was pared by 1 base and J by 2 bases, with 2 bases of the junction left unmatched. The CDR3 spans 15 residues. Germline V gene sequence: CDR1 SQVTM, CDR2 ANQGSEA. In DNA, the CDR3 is TGCAGCGTTGAAGCACAGGGGGCAAACACCGGGGAGCTGTTTTTT. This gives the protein CSVEAQGANTGELFF.

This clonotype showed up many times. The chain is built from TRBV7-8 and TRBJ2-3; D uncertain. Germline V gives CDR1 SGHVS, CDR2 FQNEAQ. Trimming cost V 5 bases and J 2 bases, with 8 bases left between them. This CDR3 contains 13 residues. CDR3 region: CASSAHHTDTQYF. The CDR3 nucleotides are TGTGCCAGCAGCGCCCACCACACAGATACGCAGTATTTT.